This T cell receptor beta chain was profiled in a study of CD4+ T cells in melanoma. Whole-study results and caveats: Diverse differentiation states were reported for melanoma neoantigen-specific CD4+ T cells. CD8+ T cell, macrophage and B cell function reportedly correlated with neoantigen-specific CD4+ T cells.

This CDR3 has 15 residues. V lost 3 bases and J 1 base, leaving 12 bases between the germline ends. Looked up from germline, CDR1 is SGHRS and CDR2 is YFSETQ. Only in-frame clones appear in the TCRdb table, and some are missing; sequencing was by immunoSEQ multiplex PCR. The sample has 110,000 to 150,000 clones; roughly 91% are singletons. As for this clone: Its matching antigen is unknown.

The chain recombines TRBV5-1 with TRBJ2-3; tentatively, D is TRBD2 (5 bases). This sequence was found in a human donor with melanoma. CDR3 nucleotide sequence: TGCGCCAGCAGCTCCCCCGGTAGCGGCACAGATACGCAGTATTTT. Its protein product is CASSSPGSGTDTQYF.